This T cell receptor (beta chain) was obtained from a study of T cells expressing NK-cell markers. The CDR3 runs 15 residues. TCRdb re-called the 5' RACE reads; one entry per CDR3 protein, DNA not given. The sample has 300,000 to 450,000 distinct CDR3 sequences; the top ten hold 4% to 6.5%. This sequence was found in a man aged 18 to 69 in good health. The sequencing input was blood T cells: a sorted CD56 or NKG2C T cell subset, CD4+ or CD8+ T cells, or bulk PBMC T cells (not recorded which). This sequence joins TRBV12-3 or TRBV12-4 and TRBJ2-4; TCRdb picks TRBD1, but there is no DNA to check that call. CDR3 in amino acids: CASSQRQGSKNIQYF.